Following are 13 T cell receptor beta chains from one sample sequenced in a study of cytomegalovirus exposure and HLA in healthy donors. The PCR used 60 Vbeta and 13 Jbeta primers. Some clones are missing from TCRdb's copy, which holds only in-frame ones; the method was immunoSEQ multiplex PCR. The sample yields 150,000 to 200,000 clones, roughly four fifths seen once. The sequencing sample was made of PBMCs. These TCRs come from a woman in her forties or fifties in good health and CMV-seropositive.

The chain carries TRBV5-1 and TRBJ1-2; 9 bases line up with TRBD1. The CDR3 runs 15 residues. Germline V gene sequence: CDR1 SGHRS, CDR2 YFSETQ. J gave up 5 bases and V 4 bases, and 9 bases lay outside the gene matches. CDR3 amino acids: CASSLEGQGGYGYTF. The CDR3 nucleotides are TGCGCCAGCAGCCTTGAGGGACAGGGAGGATATGGCTACACCTTC.

This chain links TRBV5-1 with TRBJ2-7, with D tentatively TRBD1 (6 bases). CDR3 size: 15 residues. Germline V gene data show CDR1 as SGHRS and CDR2 as YFSETQ. Trimming stripped 1 base from V and 0 bases from J, with 11 bases between. CDR3 coding DNA: TGCGCCAGCAGCTTGCCCCGGGACACCTCCTACGAGCAGTACTTC. Protein product: CASSLPRDTSYEQYF.

V is TRBV5-1 and J is TRBJ1-2, with D possibly matching TRBD1 (6 bases). The CDR3 has 15 residues. Germline V lookup: CDR1 SGHRS, CDR2 YFSETQ. V gave up 4 bases and J gave up 2 bases, with 15 bases separating them. CDR3 nucleotide sequence: TGCGCCAGCAGCCGAAATTACAGGGAAAACTATGGCTACACCTTC. Amino acids: CASSRNYRENYGYTF.

This clone was seen only a few times. This chain connects TRBV18 to TRBJ1-2; 8 bases fit TRBD1. Germline values: CDR1 KGHSH, CDR2 LQKENI. The CDR3 has 15 residues. The V and J ends lost 3 bases and 3 bases, in that order; junction bases with no gene match: 6. Here the CDR3 DNA reads TGTGCCAGCTCACCCCTGCAGGGGGCAGACTATGGCTACACCTTC. This codes for CASSPLQGADYGYTF.

V and J are TRBV6-1 and TRBJ1-1, with TRBD1 matching over 10 bases. Germline loops: CDR1 MNHNS, CDR2 SASEGT. V trimming: 3 bases; J trimming: 11 bases; junction bases outside the gene matches: 12. The CDR3 spans 15 residues. In nucleotides, the CDR3 is TGTGCCAGCAGTGATTATGGGGGACAGGGGCGTTCGGCTTTCTTT. Its protein product is CASSDYGGQGRSAFF.

This chain joins TRBV30 and TRBJ1-1; TRBD1 aligns across 8 bases. Germline V gives CDR1 GTSNPN, CDR2 SVGIG (reference sequence). After removal of 4 bases from V and 3 bases from J, the junction contained 1 base not matched to a gene. The CDR3 sequence is 12 residues long. DNA for the CDR3: TGTGCCTGGACGACAGGGGACACTGAAGCTTTCTTT. It specifies CAWTTGDTEAFF.

The chain uses TRBV5-4 and TRBJ2-7; 10 bases map to TRBD1. The germline V gene encodes CDR1 SGHNT and CDR2 YYREEE (reference sequence). V shed 0 bases, J shed 4 bases, and the junction held 7 bases outside the gene matches. The length of the CDR3 is 16 residues. The DNA of the CDR3 is TGTGCCAGCAGCTTGGAAGGGGACAGGGGAAAATACGAGCAGTACTTC. As protein: CASSLEGDRGKYEQYF.

The chain carries TRBV6-5 and TRBJ1-2; TRBD1 aligns across 12 bases. Germline V gives CDR1 MNHEY, CDR2 SVGAGI. The V gene end was trimmed by 4 bases and the J gene end by 5 bases; junction bases not matched to a gene: 5. This CDR3 is built from 15 residues. CDR3: CASSLSGQGAYGYTF. CDR3 nucleotides: TGTGCCAGCAGTTTATCGGGACAGGGGGCATATGGCTACACCTTC.

The chain combines TRBV9 with TRBJ2-5; 8 nucleotides match TRBD2. CDR3 size: 16 residues. CDR1 is SGDLS, CDR2 YYNGEE, per germline. Trimming removed 0 bases from V and 5 bases from J; junction bases left unmatched: 9. As DNA, the CDR3 is TGTGCCAGCAGCGTAGGTATCGGGGGGGCCTTGGAGACCCAGTACTTC. Translating gives CASSVGIGGALETQYF.

The chain has TRBV5-6 and TRBJ1-1; a weak D match, TRBD1 (6 bases). The ends were cut back, 4 bases at V and 7 bases at J, with 8 bases in the middle. The CDR3 sequence is 11 residues long. Germline-derived CDR1 and CDR2 are SGHDT and YYEEEE. CDR3 region: CASSTRGEAFF. The CDR3 DNA reads TGTGCCAGCAGCACCAGGGGTGAAGCTTTCTTT. Full variable domain (remainder filled in from reference TRBV5-6 and TRBJ1-1): DAGVTQSPTHLIKTRGQQVTLRCSPKSGHDTVSWYQQALGQGPQFIFQYYEEEERQRGNFPDRFSGHQFPNYSSELNVNALLLGDSALYLCASSTRGEAFFGQGTRLTVV.

This rearrangement joins TRBV4-1 to TRBJ1-3; TRBD1 agrees at 7 bases. After removal of 0 bases from V and 1 base from J, the junction contained 9 bases not matched to a gene. Germline V CDR1 and CDR2: MGHRA, YSYEKL. This CDR3 is 18 amino acids long. Here the CDR3 reads CASSQDKGAFRSGNTIYF. As DNA, the CDR3 is TGCGCCAGCAGCCAAGATAAGGGGGCCTTCCGATCTGGAAACACCATATATTTT.

The CDR3 DNA sequence: TGTGCCTGGAGTCCCCTCGAAACTGCTTCTAGCACAGATACGCAGTATTTT. Residues: CAWSPLETASSTDTQYF. This chain uses TRBV30 with TRBJ2-3; no clear D gene. Trimming took off 2 bases at V and 0 bases at J, with 18 bases between the two ends. Germline CDR1 and CDR2: GTSNPN and SVGIG (reference sequence). The length of the CDR3 is 17 residues.

The table lists this clone with a few counts. V is TRBV6-1 and J is TRBJ2-5, with 14 bases fitting TRBD2. Germline CDR1 MNHNS, CDR2 SASEGT. This CDR3 comprises 16 residues. The ends lost 2 bases at V and 5 bases at J; junction bases unmatched: 4. The CDR3: CASSEWGLAGEETQYF. The DNA of the CDR3 is TGTGCCAGCAGTGAATGGGGACTAGCGGGGGAGGAGACCCAGTACTTC.